Detailed here is one T cell receptor (beta chain). The material for each subset, its genomic DNA, was split evenly across several immunoSEQ plates. Sequencing used immunoSEQ multiplex PCR; TCRdb keeps in-frame clones, though not all of them. Among fewer than 1.8 million clones listed, roughly 98.5% were seen once. This record belongs to a study of shared clonotypes between healthy human individuals. The V end lost 7 bases, the J end lost 0 bases, and 9 bases lay between the germline ends. This CDR3 is 13 amino acids long. Germline CDR1 reads SNHLY; CDR2 reads FYNNEI. This receptor was taken from a man aged 25-45 years in good health. The sample taken for sequencing was naive CD4+ T cells sorted from blood. As to subset: CD45RA+ positively selected. This chain links TRBV2 with TRBJ1-1, with no clear D. The CDR3 protein is CASISPMNTEAFF. The CDR3 DNA sequence: TGTGCCAGCATCAGTCCCATGAACACTGAAGCTTTCTTT.